A single sample is the source of the 8 T cell receptor beta chains below, sequenced in a study of CD8 T cells in ankylosing spondylitis. Overall study results and limits: Seemingly characteristic of ankylosing spondylitis blood was a TCR beta motif consisting of about 8 highly homologous variants.

TCRdb analysed the 5' RACE reads with MiXCR anew, one entry per CDR3 protein. This sample has more than 500,000 distinct CDR3 sequences, with approximately 5.3% found just once. Their target antigens are unknown. The sample was blood, either unsorted or a sorted T cell fraction (not recorded which). These receptors all stem from a male donor with ankylosing spondylitis.

There are many counts of this clonotype. The V and J genes are TRBV20-1 and TRBJ2-5; 11 bases are shared with TRBD1. Per germline, CDR1 DFQATT and CDR2 SNEGSKA (reference sequence). CDR3 size: 14 residues. J was trimmed by 4 bases and V by 1 base; bases with no gene match: 2. The CDR3 loop is CSARAGTGGETQYF. The DNA for the CDR3 is TGCAGTGCTAGAGCCGGGACAGGGGGAGAGACCCAGTACTTC.

The table lists this clonotype with many counts. The chain recombines TRBV20-1 with TRBJ2-5; maybe TRBD1 (6 bases). Trimming pared 8 bases from V and 5 bases from J, leaving 18 bases between. The CDR3 is made up of 13 amino acids. The V gene's germline CDR1 is DFQATT and CDR2 SNEGSKA (reference sequence). CDR3 region: CSLKRGLWETQYF. The CDR3 nucleotides are TGCAGTCTTAAGAGGGGGTTATGGGAGACCCAGTACTTC.

This clonotype was detected many times. J is TRBJ2-3 and V is TRBV29-1; maybe TRBD1 (6 bases). Trimming took 5 bases from V and 2 from J, leaving 8 bases between them. This CDR3 has 12 residues. The germline gives CDR1 SQVTM, CDR2 ANQGSEA. The CDR3 coding sequence is TGCAGCGTTCGGACAGTCACAGATACGCAGTATTTT. Its protein is CSVRTVTDTQYF.

This clonotype was observed a handful of times. The rearrangement joins TRBV5-1 to TRBJ2-7, with D tentatively TRBD1 (5 bases). V lost 5 bases, J lost 2 bases, and 11 bases lay in between. The germline gives CDR1 SGHRS, CDR2 YFSETQ. The CDR3 has 13 residues. The CDR3 coding sequence is TGCGCCAGCAGAAGGACACCTACCTACGAGCAGTACTTC. Its protein product is CASRRTPTYEQYF.

This clonotype was counted at least ten times. This sequence joins TRBV3-1 and TRBJ1-2; a possible D gene is TRBD1 (5 bases). The CDR3 sequence is 13 residues long. Germline CDR1 LGHDT, CDR2 YNNKEL (reference sequence). Deletions cut 4 bases from V and 4 bases from J, with 10 bases between. The CDR3 loop is CASSPGGSYGYTF. In DNA form, the CDR3 reads TGTGCCAGCAGCCCGGGGGGAAGCTATGGCTACACCTTC.

This clonotype was counted only a few times. The chain employs TRBV27 and TRBJ1-4, with 8 bases lining up with TRBD1. Germline values: CDR1 MNHEY, CDR2 SMNVEV (reference sequence). Trimming at V came to 3 bases and at J to 4 bases, leaving 7 bases not matched to a gene. CDR3 length equals 16 residues. CDR3 coding DNA: TGTGCCAGCAGTTTTGGTCAGGGGGCTGATAATGAAAAACTGTTTTTT. It codes for CASSFGQGADNEKLFF.

The sample holds many counts of this clonotype. The rearrangement uses TRBV5-5 and TRBJ1-2; TRBD1 matches at 8 bases. This CDR3 has 13 amino acids. The V and J ends lost 4 bases and 2 bases, in that order; junction bases with no gene match: 1. Germline CDR1 reads SGHKS; CDR2 reads YYEKEE (reference sequence). The CDR3 loop reads CASSRQGNYGYTF. CDR3 sequence (DNA): TGTGCCAGCAGCCGACAGGGGAACTATGGCTACACCTTC.

This clonotype occurred a few times. The rearrangement joins TRBV29-1 to TRBJ2-3; D is undetermined. The CDR3 spans 12 residues. Trimming stripped 6 bases from V and 4 bases from J, with 11 bases between. Germline CDR1 SQVTM, CDR2 ANQGSEA. For the CDR3, the DNA is TGCAGCGTCGCCATGGGGTCAGATACGCAGTATTTT. It translates to CSVAMGSDTQYF.